This TCR beta chain appears in the sequencing data of a study of cytomegalovirus exposure and HLA in healthy donors. Findings and caveats of the study: According to a later analysis, most TCR beta chains associated with CMV appeared HLA-restricted. Most TCRs appeared rarely, but some public TCRs recurred in many donors. According to the study, around 150 TCR beta chains were cytomegalovirus-associated. Association of a missense DCLRE1C variant with TCR beta V- and J-gene trimming was reported in a later analysis.

Germline V gives CDR1 MNHEY, CDR2 SVGAGI. The CDR3 extends over 14 amino acids. Comments on this clone: Its antigen is undetermined. One end of the junction does not line up with germline, which may come from a read error.

PCR employed 60 Vbeta and 13 Jbeta primers. Sequencing was performed with immunoSEQ multiplex PCR; in TCRdb, only in-frame clones are kept and a portion is missing. The table includes some 100,000 clones, about three quarters detected once. The chain uses TRBV6-5 and TRBJ1-2; 7 bases match TRBD1. The sequence came from a woman aged 40 to 55 in good health and CMV-seropositive. The sequencing sample was made of PBMCs. CDR3 in DNA: TGTGCCAGCAGACCCGACAGGGCCCTCTATGGCTACCCCTTC. It codes for CASRPDRALYGYPF.